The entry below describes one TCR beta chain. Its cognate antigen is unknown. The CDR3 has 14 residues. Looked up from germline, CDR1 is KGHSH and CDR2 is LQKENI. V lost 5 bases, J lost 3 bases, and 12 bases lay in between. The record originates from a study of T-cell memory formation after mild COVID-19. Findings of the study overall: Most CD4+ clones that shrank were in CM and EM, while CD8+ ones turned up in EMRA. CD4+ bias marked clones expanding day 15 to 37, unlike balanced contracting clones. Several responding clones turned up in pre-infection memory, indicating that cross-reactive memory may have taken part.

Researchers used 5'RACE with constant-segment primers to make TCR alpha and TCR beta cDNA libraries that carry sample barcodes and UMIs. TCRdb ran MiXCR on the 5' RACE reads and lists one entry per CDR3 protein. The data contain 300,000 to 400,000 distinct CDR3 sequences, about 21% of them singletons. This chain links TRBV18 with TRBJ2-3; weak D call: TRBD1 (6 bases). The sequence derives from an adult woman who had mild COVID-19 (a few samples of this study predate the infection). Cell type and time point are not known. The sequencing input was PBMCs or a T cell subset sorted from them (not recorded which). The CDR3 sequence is CASSRQVETDTQYF. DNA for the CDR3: TGTGCCAGCTCAAGACAGGTCGAGACAGATACGCAGTATTTT.